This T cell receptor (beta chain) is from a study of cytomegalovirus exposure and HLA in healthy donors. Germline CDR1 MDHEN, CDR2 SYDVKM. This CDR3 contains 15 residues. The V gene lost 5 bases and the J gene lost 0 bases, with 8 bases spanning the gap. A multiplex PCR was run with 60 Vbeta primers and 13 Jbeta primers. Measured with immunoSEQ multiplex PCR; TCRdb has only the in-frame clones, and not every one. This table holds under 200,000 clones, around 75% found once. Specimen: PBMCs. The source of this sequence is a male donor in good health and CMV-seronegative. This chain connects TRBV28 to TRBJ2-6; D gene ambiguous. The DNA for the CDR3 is TGTGCCAGCAGTGCCCACAGCTCTGGGGCCAACGTCCTGACTTTC. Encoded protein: CASSAHSSGANVLTF.